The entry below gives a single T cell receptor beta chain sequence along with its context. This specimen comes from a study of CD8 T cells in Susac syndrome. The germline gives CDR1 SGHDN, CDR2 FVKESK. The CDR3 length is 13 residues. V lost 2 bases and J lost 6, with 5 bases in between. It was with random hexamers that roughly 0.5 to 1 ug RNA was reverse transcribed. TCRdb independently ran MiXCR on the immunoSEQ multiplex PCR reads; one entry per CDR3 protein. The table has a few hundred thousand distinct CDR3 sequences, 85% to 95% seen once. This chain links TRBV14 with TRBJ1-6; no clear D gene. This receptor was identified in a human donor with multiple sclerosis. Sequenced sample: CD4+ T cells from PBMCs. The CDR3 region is CASSQRINSPLHF. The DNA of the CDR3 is TGTGCCAGCAGCCAACGGATTAATTCACCCCTCCACTTT.